The clone carrying this TCR beta chain was seen a few times. Antigen specificity is unknown. This CDR3 comprises 13 residues. Trimming took 6 bases from V and 3 from J, leaving 9 bases between them. The germline V gene has CDR1 SGHVS and CDR2 FQNEAQ. The record originates from a study of blood T cells in healthy people across ages. The use of a sample-barcoded 5' primer and a J-beta primer mix characterized a second PCR of roughly 6 to 11 cycles. Each CDR3 protein gets one entry after TCRdb re-called the 5' RACE reads with MiXCR. The table records 1.5 million or so distinct CDR3 sequences, 40% to 45% of them present only once. Study outcomes and limitations: Investigators viewed diversity estimates from one million T cells as underestimates, the study reported.

Sequencing used blood. The origin of this receptor is a woman in her late teens or twenties in good health. This chain uses TRBV7-8 with TRBJ2-1, with D unclear. DNA for the CDR3: TGTGCCAGCAGATCGGACGGCTACAATGAGCAGTTCTTC. Protein: CASRSDGYNEQFF.